This T cell receptor (beta chain) was recorded in a study of blood T cells in healthy people across ages. Whole-study results and caveats: As age increased, TCR beta diversity per million T cells fell in a roughly linear fashion. The long-lived group displayed more naive CD4+ cells, plus higher diversity, than the aged donors did.

The CDR3 is 15 residues long. Germline V CDR1 and CDR2: MNHEY, SMNVEV (reference sequence). Total RNA extracted from each sample amounted to at least 6 micrograms. Using a J-beta primer mix together with a sample-barcoded 5' primer, a second PCR was run for about 6 to 12 cycles. TCRdb re-called the 5' RACE reads through MiXCR, storing one row per CDR3 protein. The table lists approximately 730,000 distinct CDR3 sequences, 53% of them singletons, with around 40% in the top ten. Worth noting for this clonotype: The target antigen is unknown. At one end the junction does not follow the germline gene, possibly because of a read error.

This clonotype was sampled from a man at least 80 years old in good health. Specimen: blood. The V gene is TRBV27, the J gene TRBJ2-7; TRBD1 agrees at 11 bases. The CDR3: CASRTGTGGSSEQYF. CDR3 in DNA: TGCGCCAGCAGAACCGGGACAGGGGGAAGCAGCGAGCAGTACTTC.